This T cell receptor (beta chain) was observed in a study of T cell changes during pregnancy in multiple sclerosis. The method was immunoSEQ multiplex PCR; TCRdb's version includes in-frame clones alone and lacks a portion of them. The sample yields approximately 41,000 clones, almost 90% seen once. This clone has just one count. There are 14 residues in the CDR3. V shed 0 bases and J shed 3 bases, with 7 bases lying between them. The germline V gene encodes CDR1 SGHTA and CDR2 FQGTGA. The chain recombines TRBV7-3 with TRBJ2-3; no clear D. This receptor was identified in a female donor with multiple sclerosis, enrolled in a pregnancy study. Sequences were derived from CD4+ T cells from peripheral blood mononuclear cells, sampled in the second trimester of pregnancy. The DNA of the CDR3 is TGTGCCAGCAGCTTAACCCCCTTAACAGATACGCAGTATTTT. This codes for CASSLTPLTDTQYF.